The 2 T cell receptor beta chains presented below share a single source sample, sequenced in a study of T-cell memory formation after mild COVID-19. MiXCR, run by TCRdb on the 5' RACE reads, gives a single entry per CDR3 protein. The sample contains about 180,000 distinct CDR3 sequences, 16% of which appear only once. Sequencing was performed on PBMCs or a T cell subset sorted from them (not recorded which). The receptor set was obtained from an adult woman who had mild COVID-19 (a few samples of this study predate the infection). Cell type and time point are not known.

J is TRBJ2-1 and V is TRBV12-3 or TRBV12-4, with a possible D match to TRBD2 (5 bases). The CDR3 has 17 amino acids. The V end lost 6 bases, the J end lost 0 bases, and 18 bases lay between the germline ends. CDR3 loop: CASSSSVLAVSYNEQFF. The DNA of the CDR3 is TGTGCCAGCAGCTCCTCCGTGCTAGCTGTCTCCTACAATGAGCAGTTCTTC.

The sample holds many counts of this clonotype. CDR3 DNA: TGCAGCGTTGATCCGGGACAGGGGGTCAATGAGCAGTTCTTC. Protein: CSVDPGQGVNEQFF. The chain combines TRBV29-1 with TRBJ2-1; 11 nucleotides match TRBD1. CDR1 SQVTM and CDR2 ANQGSEA come from the germline V gene. J lost 6 bases, V lost 3 bases, and 4 bases had no gene match. The CDR3 spans 14 residues.